The rows below give T cell receptor beta chains drawn from one sample of a study of graft-versus-host responses after intestinal transplantation. For these receptors, no antigen is known. TCRdb's table, derived via immunoSEQ multiplex PCR, lists solely in-frame clones and lacks some. The sample has 100,000 or so clones; approximately 92% are singletons. The sequenced sample was unstimulated CD8+ T cells sorted from spleen or lymph node cells, obtained before transplant. The receptors originated from a human donor who was the organ donor for an intestinal transplant. Both conserved end residues are part of each CDR3. The D gene is left open where the match is weak.

CDR3 protein	D gene	J gene	V gene
CASSFSGGANEQFF	TRBD2	TRBJ2-1	TRBV7-3
CASSPGTGGTEAFF	TRBD1	TRBJ1-1	TRBV7-9
CASSPLLASYNEQFF	.	TRBJ2-1	TRBV18
CASSRVKAPANYGYTF	.	TRBJ1-2	TRBV27
CASSQEVASYEQYF	.	TRBJ2-7	TRBV4-1
CATSTPGQTPDTQYF	TRBD1	TRBJ2-3	TRBV7-8
CASSFAGGTPEAFF	TRBD1	TRBJ1-1	TRBV7-9
CASSLAWLKREQYF	.	TRBJ2-5	TRBV5-1
CASSMWPGYRGQYF	.	TRBJ2-7	TRBV19
CASSYSLVPGELFF	.	TRBJ2-2	TRBV6-5
CSVGGGGQYF	TRBD2	TRBJ2-3	TRBV20-1
CASSHSGQGLGVNTEAFF	TRBD1	TRBJ1-1	TRBV28
CASSFTGGGGNTIYF	TRBD1	TRBJ1-3	TRBV7-3
CASRLAGHYEQYF	TRBD2	TRBJ2-7	TRBV5-4
CASSLRVNREIGKTEAFF	.	TRBJ1-1	TRBV7-6
CASSLLVGGTDTQYF	.	TRBJ2-3	TRBV27
CATRVFRENGYTF	.	TRBJ1-2	TRBV28
CASSMRTALQGNEQFF	TRBD1	TRBJ2-1	TRBV18
CASSLVDAGDTGELFF	TRBD2	TRBJ2-2	TRBV7-9
CASSSPYEQYF	.	TRBJ2-7	TRBV19
CASSADRGYEQYF	.	TRBJ2-7	TRBV28
CASSTWRTLTAYEQYF	.	TRBJ2-7	TRBV10-1
CASSLTSANTGELFF	.	TRBJ2-2	TRBV5-1
CASRWGGPQETQYF	TRBD2	TRBJ2-5	TRBV28
CASSTGGNEQYF	TRBD2	TRBJ2-7	TRBV19
CASSPRTGSCTF	.	TRBJ1-2	TRBV18
CASSLGTSAFNEQFF	TRBD2	TRBJ2-1	TRBV7-2
CSGGQVDGEQFF	TRBD1	TRBJ2-1	TRBV29-1
CASTYDRWGNTIYF	.	TRBJ1-3	TRBV5-6
CATTGTEDGYTF	TRBD1	TRBJ1-2	TRBV5-1
CASRRPGSIYEQYF	.	TRBJ2-7	TRBV6-6
CASSSIQGQGYEQFF	TRBD1	TRBJ2-1	TRBV5-6
CLGTVAMNTEAFF	TRBD1	TRBJ1-1	TRBV5-8
CASSSQIGGATEAFF	.	TRBJ1-1	TRBV5-4
CASSSGTGISTDTQYF	TRBD1	TRBJ2-3	TRBV9
CASSSGTSGNLAKNIQYF	TRBD2	TRBJ2-4	TRBV7-9
CASSPAGPYGYTF	.	TRBJ1-2	TRBV5-5
CASSEPVAGGPVCEQYF	TRBD2	TRBJ2-7	TRBV10-1
CSALFWETQYF	.	TRBJ2-5	TRBV20-1
CASSLSSGGAYEQYF	TRBD2	TRBJ2-7	TRBV11-2
CASSTTPRDEQFF	.	TRBJ2-1	TRBV7-9
CASSFGGSSYNEQFF	TRBD2	TRBJ2-1	TRBV11-1
CASSLAPGQPQHF	.	TRBJ1-5	TRBV27
CASSFGPGTANF	.	TRBJ2-7	TRBV7-9
CASSPDRPVNYEQYF	.	TRBJ2-7	TRBV27